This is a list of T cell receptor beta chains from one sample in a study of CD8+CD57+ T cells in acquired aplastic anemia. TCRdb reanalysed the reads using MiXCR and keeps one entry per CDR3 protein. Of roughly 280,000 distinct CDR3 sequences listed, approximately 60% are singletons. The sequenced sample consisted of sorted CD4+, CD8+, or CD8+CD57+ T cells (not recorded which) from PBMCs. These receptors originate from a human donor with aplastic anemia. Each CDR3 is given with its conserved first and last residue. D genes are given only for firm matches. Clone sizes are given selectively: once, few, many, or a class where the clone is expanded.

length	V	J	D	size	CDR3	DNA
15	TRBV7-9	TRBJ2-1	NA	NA	CASSTPRGGYNEQFF	TGTGCCAGCAGCACCCCACGGGGTGGATACAATGAGCAGTTCTTC
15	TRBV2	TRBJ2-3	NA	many	CASTRQGFGTDTQYF	TGTGCCAGCACGAGGCAGGGGTTCGGCACAGATACGCAGTATTTT
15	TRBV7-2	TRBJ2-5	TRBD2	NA	CASSSPGGQRETQYF	TGTGCCAGTTCTTCTCCGGGAGGGCAACGGGAGACCCAGTACTTC
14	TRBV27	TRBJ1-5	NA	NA	CASSSSKVYQPQHF	TGTGCCAGCAGTTCCTCGAAGGTATATCAGCCCCAGCATTTT
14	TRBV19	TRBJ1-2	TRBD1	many	CASSSTDRVYGYTF	TGTGCCAGTAGCTCGACCGACAGGGTCTATGGCTACACCTTC
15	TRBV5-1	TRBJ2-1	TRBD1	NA	CASSLDGQGANEQFF	TGCGCCAGCAGCTTGGATGGACAGGGGGCGAATGAGCAGTTCTTC
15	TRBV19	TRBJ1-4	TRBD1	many	CASSMGGDRGEKLFF	TGTGCCAGTAGTATGGGGGGGGACAGGGGAGAAAAACTGTTTTTT
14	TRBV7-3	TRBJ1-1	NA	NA	CASSLGGQGYEAFF	TGTGCCAGCAGCTTAGGGGGGCAGGGGTATGAAGCTTTCTTT
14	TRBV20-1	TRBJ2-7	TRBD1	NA	CSAHRGRSSYEKNF	TGCAGTGCTCACAGGGGCCGAAGCTCCTACGAGAAGAACTTC
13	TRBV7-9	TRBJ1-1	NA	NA	CASSLAGRDEAFF	TGTGCCAGCAGCTTAGCGGGCAGGGATGAAGCTTTCTTT
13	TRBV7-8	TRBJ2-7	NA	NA	CASSPQTGDEKCF	TGTGCCAGCAGCCCTCAGACAGGCGACGAGAAGTGCTTC
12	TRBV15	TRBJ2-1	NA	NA	CAASRDTYEQFF	TGTGCCGCCAGCAGAGATACATATGAGCAGTTCTTC
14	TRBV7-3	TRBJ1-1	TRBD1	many	CASSLGGQGTEAFF	TGTGCCAGCAGCTTAGGGGGACAGGGGACTGAAGCTTTCTTT
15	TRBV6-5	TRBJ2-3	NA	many	CASRRRRASTDTQYF	TGTGCCAGCAGGCGCAGGCGTGCTAGCACAGATACGCAGTATTTT
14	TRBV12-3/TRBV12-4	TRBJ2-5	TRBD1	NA	CASSTGQGRETQYF	TGTGCCAGCAGTACGGGACAGGGGAGAGAGACCCAGTACTTC
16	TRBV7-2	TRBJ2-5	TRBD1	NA	CASSSQGGAQVETQYF	TGTGCCAGCAGCTCCCAAGGGGGCGCGCAAGTGGAGACCCAGTACTTC
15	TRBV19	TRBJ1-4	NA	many	CASSASTGMGEKLFF	TGTGCCAGTAGCGCGAGCACAGGGATGGGGGAAAAACTGTTTTTT
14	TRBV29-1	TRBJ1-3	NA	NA	CSVADTNSGNTIYF	TGCAGCGTTGCAGACACTAACTCTGGAAACACCATATATTTT
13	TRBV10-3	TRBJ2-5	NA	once	CAISESTPKTQYF	TGTGCCATCAGTGAGTCGACTCCGAAGACCCAGTACTTC
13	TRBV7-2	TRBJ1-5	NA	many	CASSSNSNQPQHF	TGTGCCAGCAGCTCAAATAGCAATCAGCCCCAGCATTTT